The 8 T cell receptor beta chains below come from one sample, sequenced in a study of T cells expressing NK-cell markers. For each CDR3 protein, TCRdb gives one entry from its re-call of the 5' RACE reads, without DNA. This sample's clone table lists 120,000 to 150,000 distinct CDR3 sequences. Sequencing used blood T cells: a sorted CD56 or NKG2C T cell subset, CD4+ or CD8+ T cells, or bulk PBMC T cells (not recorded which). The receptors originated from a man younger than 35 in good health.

The CDR3 loop is CASSYYRRVGDEQFF. This chain joins TRBV6-2 or TRBV6-3 and TRBJ2-1. This CDR3 is 15 amino acids long. Germline values: CDR1 MNHEY, CDR2 SVGEGT.

This CDR3 is CASTPGDLSYEQYF. This chain links TRBV9 with TRBJ2-7; TCRdb names TRBD1, which stays unverified in the absence of DNA. CDR1 SGDLS and CDR2 YYNGEE come from the germline V gene. This CDR3 comprises 14 residues.

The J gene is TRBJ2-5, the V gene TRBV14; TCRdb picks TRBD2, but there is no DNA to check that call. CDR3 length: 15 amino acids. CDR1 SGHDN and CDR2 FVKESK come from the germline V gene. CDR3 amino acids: CASSQVERFGETQYF. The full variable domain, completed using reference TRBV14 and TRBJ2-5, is EAGVTQFPSHSVIEKGQTVTLRCDPISGHDNLYWYRRVMGKEIKFLLHFVKESKQDESGMPNNRFLAERTGGTYSTLKVQPAELEDSGVYFCASSQVERFGETQYFGPGTRLLVL.

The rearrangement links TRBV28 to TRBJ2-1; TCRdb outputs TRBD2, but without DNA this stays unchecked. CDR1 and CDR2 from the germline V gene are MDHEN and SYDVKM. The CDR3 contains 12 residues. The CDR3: CASGTSANEQFF.

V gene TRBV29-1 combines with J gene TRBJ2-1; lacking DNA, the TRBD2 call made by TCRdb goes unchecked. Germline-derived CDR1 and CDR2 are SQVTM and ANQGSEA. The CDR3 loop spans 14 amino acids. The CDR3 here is CSVKAGGDTSEQFF.

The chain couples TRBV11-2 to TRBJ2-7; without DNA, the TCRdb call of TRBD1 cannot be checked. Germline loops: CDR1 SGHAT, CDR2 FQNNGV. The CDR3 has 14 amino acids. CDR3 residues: CASRHTGVGNEQYF.

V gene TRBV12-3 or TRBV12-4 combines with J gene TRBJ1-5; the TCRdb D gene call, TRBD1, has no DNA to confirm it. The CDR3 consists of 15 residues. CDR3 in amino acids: CASSLNRGGNQPQHF.

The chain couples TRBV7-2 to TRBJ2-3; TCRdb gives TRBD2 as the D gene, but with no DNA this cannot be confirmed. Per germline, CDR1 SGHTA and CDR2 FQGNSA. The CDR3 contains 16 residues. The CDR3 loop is CASSSPREVITDTQYF.